What follows are 8 T cell receptor beta chains derived from one specimen sequenced in a study of naive and memory T cell subsets. Two oligonucleotides, mixed equimolar, formed the beta constant-region primer covering TRBC1 and TRBC2. TCRdb reanalysed the UMI-ligation and nested PCR reads using MiXCR and keeps one entry per CDR3 protein. The data show about 150,000 distinct CDR3 sequences, around 15% seen once. Input material: naive CD4+ T cells from blood. The receptors come from a human donor in good health.

V is TRBV5-6 and J is TRBJ2-1; D possibly corresponds to TRBD1 (5 bases). Trimming removed 2 bases from V and 6 bases from J, with 12 bases in between. The CDR3 consists of 14 residues. Germline V gene sequence: CDR1 SGHDT, CDR2 YYEEEE. The CDR3 DNA reads as TGTGCCAGCAGCTTCGACGGCAGGGTCAATGAGCAGTTCTTC. It yields the protein CASSFDGRVNEQFF.

This clonotype was detected ten times or more. The J gene is TRBJ2-1, the V gene TRBV25-1, with TRBD1 matching over 10 bases. The V and J ends lost 4 bases and 4 bases, in that order; junction bases with no gene match: 1. The germline V gene has CDR1 MGHDK and CDR2 SYGVNS. The CDR3 loop spans 14 amino acids. CDR3 DNA: TGTGCCAGCAGTGGGGACAGGGGTTACAATGAGCAGTTCTTC. This encodes CASSGDRGYNEQFF. Filled out from reference TRBV25-1 and TRBJ2-1, the complete variable domain reads EADIYQTPRYLVIGTGKKITLECSQTMGHDKMYWYQQDPGMELHLIHYSYGVNSTEKGDLSSESTVSRIRTEHFPLTLESARPSHTSQYLCASSGDRGYNEQFFGPGTRLTVL.

The chain has TRBV11-2 and TRBJ1-2, with 8 bases that match TRBD1. Unmatched junction bases numbered 9, after V lost 3 bases and J lost 6 bases. Germline lookup yields CDR1 SGHAT and CDR2 FQNNGV. CDR3 length: 15 residues. The CDR3 bases are TGTGCCAGCAGCTTTGGGACAGGAGATATTCATGGCTACACCTTC. It yields the protein CASSFGTGDIHGYTF.

The chain combines TRBV12-5 with TRBJ1-1; D uncertain. The V end lost 6 bases, the J end lost 5 bases, and 10 bases lay between the germline ends. The CDR3 runs 12 residues. Germline V gene lookup returns CDR1 LGHNT and CDR2 FRNRAP. CDR3: CASGRQRTEAFF. DNA for the CDR3: TGTGCTAGTGGCCGACAACGTACTGAAGCTTTCTTT.

The gene calls are TRBV19 and TRBJ1-5; D may be TRBD1 (6 bases). Germline V gene data show CDR1 as LNHDA and CDR2 as SQIVND (reference sequence). Trimming left V 7 bases short and J 2 bases short, with 21 bases between. The length of the CDR3 is 17 residues. The CDR3 sequence: CASNRGAPLSGNQPQHF. The CDR3 coding sequence is TGTGCCAGTAATAGGGGGGCCCCCCTCTCCGGCAATCAGCCCCAGCATTTT.

The rearrangement links TRBV29-1 to TRBJ2-2; D call uncertain. The length of the CDR3 is 13 residues. The germline CDR1 and CDR2 sequences are SQVTM and ANQGSEA. V shed 1 base and J shed 6 bases, with 9 bases lying between them. For the CDR3, the DNA is TGCAGCGTTGAAGTGTTCAAGGCCGGGGAGCTGTTTTTT. Its translation is CSVEVFKAGELFF.

This clonotype has a count of ten or more. The chain employs TRBV6-2 or TRBV6-3 and TRBJ2-1, with TRBD2 identical over 11 bases. The germline CDR1 and CDR2 sequences are MNHEY and SVGEGT. V lost 4 bases and J lost 7; bases outside the gene matches: 6. The CDR3 has 15 residues. CDR3 bases: TGTGCCAGCAGTTCCCGACTAGCGGGAAGTAATGAGCAGTTCTTC. This translates into CASSSRLAGSNEQFF.

This clonotype was observed a few times. DNA of the CDR3: TGCAGCGTGCGGGGACAGGGGATCCACGGGGAGCTGTTTTTT. It codes for CSVRGQGIHGELFF. The chain joins TRBV29-1 to TRBJ2-2; the match to TRBD1 covers 10 bases. The V segment lost 6 bases and the J segment 7 bases; nucleotides outside the gene matches: 8. This CDR3 comprises 14 residues. Looked up from germline, CDR1 is SQVTM and CDR2 is ANQGSEA.